This TCR beta chain is from a study of patients and donors after allogeneic stem cell transplantation. TCRdb fed the RT-PCR reads into MiXCR, producing one record per CDR3 protein. The table lists more than 75,000 distinct CDR3 sequences, just under 5% of them singletons, with about 2.5% in the top ten. This clonotype appeared many times. CDR1 is MNHEY and CDR2 is SMNVEV in the germline V gene (reference sequence). J gave up 4 bases and V 0 bases, and 7 bases lay outside the gene matches. The CDR3 covers 19 residues. This receptor was obtained from a human donor who was either an allogeneic HSCT recipient or a stem cell or donor lymphocyte infusion donor (not recorded which). It is not recorded whose cells these are; they may come from a transplant donor. The sample taken for sequencing was blood, either unsorted or a sorted T cell fraction (not recorded which). The chain has TRBV27 and TRBJ2-1, with 15 bases aligning to TRBD2. The CDR3: CASSLSGTSGRTIYNEQFF. In nucleotides, the CDR3 is TGTGCCAGCAGTTTATCTGGGACTAGCGGGAGGACGATTTACAATGAGCAGTTCTTC.